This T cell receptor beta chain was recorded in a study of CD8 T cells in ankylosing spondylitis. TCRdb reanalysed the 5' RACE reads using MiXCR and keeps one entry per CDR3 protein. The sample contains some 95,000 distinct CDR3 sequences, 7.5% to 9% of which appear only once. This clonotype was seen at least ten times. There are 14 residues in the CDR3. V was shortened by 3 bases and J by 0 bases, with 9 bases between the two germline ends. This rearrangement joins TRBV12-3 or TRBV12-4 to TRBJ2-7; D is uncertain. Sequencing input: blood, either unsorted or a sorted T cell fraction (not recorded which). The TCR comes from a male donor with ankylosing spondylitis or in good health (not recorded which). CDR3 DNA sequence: TGTGCCAGCAGTTTTCGCGGCGGCTCCTACGAGCAGTACTTC. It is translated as CASSFRGGSYEQYF.